This record looks at one T cell receptor beta chain sequence and its context. This record comes from a study of blood T cell repertoires in COVID-19. Study as a whole: Spain, Italy and the United States supplied samples that represented acute and convalescent COVID-19. The analysed material was cDNA or gDNA that came from T cells, B-cell-depleted T cells, or PBMCs.

The V gene lost 7 bases and the J gene lost 0 bases, with 8 bases spanning the gap. Germline CDR1 reads KGHSH; CDR2 reads LQKENI. The CDR3 spans 13 residues. In the original workflow: Amplification of reference gene primers was used by the study to estimate nucleated cell counts. Using immunoSEQ multiplex PCR, the repertoire was profiled, and TCRdb retains in-frame clones only, with some absent. That table supplies the V and J calls and clone size; D and trimming were determined from the DNA. Seen here are approximately 290,000 clones, around 89% observed once, and the top ten hold around 0.8%. The chain couples TRBV18 to TRBJ2-3; D unresolved. Sequenced input: peripheral blood. This TCR came from a man aged 30 to 45 with acute or convalescent COVID-19. The CDR3 here is CASLSTSTDTQYF. In nucleotides, the CDR3 is TGTGCCAGCTTAAGTACTAGCACAGATACGCAGTATTTT.